The 32 T cell receptor beta chains reported below all come from one sample, sequenced in a study of T cell responses to AZD1222 COVID-19 vaccine. TCRdb's copy holds only in-frame clones and misses some; the assay was immunoSEQ multiplex PCR. The data hold around 270,000 clones, with around 92% observed a single time. This specimen was peripheral blood, taken 28 days after the second AZD1222 dose. The receptors shown here come from an adult who received the AZD1222 COVID-19 vaccine.

The CDR3 is CASSVLAGKQETQYF. DNA for the CDR3: TGTGCCAGCAGCGTACTAGCGGGGAAACAAGAGACCCAGTACTTC. The chain carries TRBV9 and TRBJ2-5; 9 bases map to TRBD2. After removal of 1 base from V and 2 bases from J, the junction contained 3 bases not matched to a gene. The V gene's germline CDR1 is SGDLS and CDR2 YYNGEE. This CDR3 region has 15 residues.

This chain joins TRBV5-1 and TRBJ2-2; D unresolved. V lost 0 bases and J lost 13, with 7 bases in between. The CDR3 runs to 11 residues. Germline CDR1 is SGHRS and CDR2 is YFSETQ. In DNA form, the CDR3 reads TGCGCCAGCAGCTTGGAGGGTACGCTGTTTTTT. Protein: CASSLEGTLFF.

V gene TRBV5-4 combines with J gene TRBJ2-2; 14 positions agree with TRBD2. With V trimmed by 4 bases and J by 7 bases, 9 bases remained unmatched. The CDR3 totals 17 residues. Germline V gene sequence: CDR1 SGHNT, CDR2 YYREEE (reference sequence). The CDR3 DNA reads as TGTGCCAGCAGCCTTGGACTAGCGGGGGGTTTCGGCGGGGAGCTGTTTTTT. Translation: CASSLGLAGGFGGELFF.

The chain links TRBV7-3 to TRBJ2-6; no clear D gene. This CDR3 is built from 15 residues. Germline CDR1 is SGHTA and CDR2 is FQGTGA. V was pared by 5 bases and J by 0 bases, with 8 bases between. As DNA, the CDR3 is TGTGCCAGCAGCCCCGCGGTCTCTGGGGCCAACGTCCTGACTTTC. Its translation is CASSPAVSGANVLTF.

This clone was seen more than once but under ten times. V usage is TRBV5-4 and J usage is TRBJ1-3, with D possibly matching TRBD1 (5 bases). CDR1 SGHNT and CDR2 YYREEE come from the germline V gene (reference sequence). The CDR3 contains 13 residues. The V end lost 6 bases, the J end lost 8 bases, and 15 bases lay between the germline ends. Here the CDR3 DNA reads TGTGCCAGCACCCGGGACTCTGCGGACACCATATATTTT. Protein product: CASTRDSADTIYF.

The chain couples TRBV6-1 to TRBJ1-4; TRBD1 is a possible D gene (5 bases). Germline lookup yields CDR1 MNHNS and CDR2 SASEGT. The CDR3 runs 15 residues. Trimming removed 3 bases from V and 4 bases from J, with 12 bases in between. CDR3 sequence reads: CASSDYRKDNEKLFF. The CDR3 bases are TGTGCCAGCAGTGATTACAGGAAGGATAATGAAAAACTGTTTTTT.

Of note for this clone: Other DNA variants within this sample encode the same CDR3. This chain connects TRBV2 to TRBJ1-1, with 7 bases lining up with TRBD1. The V gene end was trimmed by 5 bases and the J gene end by 1 base; junction bases not matched to a gene: 4. Germline V gives CDR1 SNHLY, CDR2 FYNNEI. The CDR3 totals 14 residues. The CDR3 sequence: CASSWGQQNTEAFF. The CDR3 DNA reads TGTGCCAGCAGTTGGGGACAGCAGAACACTGAAGCTTTCTTT.

The V and J genes are TRBV7-2 and TRBJ1-3; D call uncertain. V was pared by 5 bases and J by 0 bases, with 14 bases between. CDR1 SGHTA and CDR2 FQGNSA come from the germline V gene. The CDR3 covers 16 residues. The chain's CDR3 is CASSPSAGSSGNTIYF. In DNA form, the CDR3 reads TGTGCCAGCAGCCCAAGCGCGGGGAGCTCTGGAAACACCATATATTTT.

The CDR3 coding sequence is TGTGCCAGCAGCGCCGGGGTCGGCTACACCTTC. Residues: CASSAGVGYTF. The chain employs TRBV7-9 and TRBJ1-2, with no clear D. Germline V gene data show CDR1 as SEHNR and CDR2 as FQNEAQ (reference sequence). This CDR3 is 11 amino acids long. Trimming cost V 5 bases and J 8 bases, with 9 bases left between them.

CDR3 DNA: TGTGCCAGCAGCTGGGGGGGGAGCTCCTACGAGCAGTACTTC. Translated: CASSWGGSSYEQYF. The chain joins TRBV6-5 to TRBJ2-7, with 7 bases lining up with TRBD2. The V gene end was trimmed by 6 bases and the J gene end by 0 bases; junction bases not matched to a gene: 5. CDR1 and CDR2 from the germline V gene are MNHEY and SVGAGI. This CDR3 is 14 amino acids long.

The chain combines TRBV7-8 with TRBJ1-2, with D perhaps matching TRBD1 (5 bases). Trimming stripped 5 bases from V and 4 bases from J, with 11 bases between. Germline CDR1 and CDR2: SGHVS and FQNEAQ. The CDR3 has 13 residues. The chain's CDR3 is CASSPEGTYGYTF. The CDR3, as DNA: TGTGCCAGCAGCCCGGAAGGGACCTATGGCTACACCTTC.

The rearrangement uses TRBV5-4 and TRBJ2-1, with 12 bases fitting TRBD2. Germline CDR1 and CDR2: SGHNT and YYREEE (reference sequence). V trimming: 4 bases; J trimming: 4 bases; junction bases outside the gene matches: 6. The CDR3 contains 16 residues. In DNA, the CDR3 is TGTGCCAGCAGCCCAATGACTAGCGGGGGTTACAATGAGCAGTTCTTC. Encoded protein: CASSPMTSGGYNEQFF.

The gene calls are TRBV28 and TRBJ1-4; weak D call: TRBD1 (5 bases). The CDR3 loop spans 15 amino acids. The V end lost 5 bases, the J end lost 4 bases, and 14 bases lay between the germline ends. The germline CDR1 and CDR2 sequences are MDHEN and SYDVKM. The DNA of the CDR3 is TGTGCCAGCAGTGCTGGAGACAGAAATAATGAAAAACTGTTTTTT. Protein: CASSAGDRNNEKLFF.

This clone has only one observation. This chain uses TRBV24-1 with TRBJ2-2, with 7 bases matching TRBD1. CDR3 length: 17 residues. Germline CDR1 is KGHDR and CDR2 is SFDVKD. V was clipped by 5 bases and J by 5 bases; unmatched bases: 13. CDR3 DNA sequence: TGTGCCACCAGTGCCCTAGAACAGGGGTTGGGGACCGGGGAGCTGTTTTTT. Encoded protein: CATSALEQGLGTGELFF.

The rearrangement joins TRBV13 to TRBJ1-2, with D unresolved. CDR1 and CDR2 from the germline V gene are PRHDT and FYEKMQ (reference sequence). The CDR3 has 14 amino acids. Trimming removed 3 bases from V and 8 bases from J, with 16 bases in between. The CDR3 DNA reads as TGTGCCAGCAGCTTTGAGGGCAGGCGGGAGGGCTACACCTTC. It yields the protein CASSFEGRREGYTF.

This clone was found once. The chain carries TRBV30 and TRBJ2-1; D is unresolved. CDR3 length: 16 residues. Germline assignment: CDR1 GTSNPN and CDR2 SVGIG (reference sequence). V lost 2 bases and J 3 bases, leaving 17 bases between the germline ends. CDR3: CAWSTVRTSHYNEQFF. The CDR3 nucleotides are TGTGCCTGGAGTACAGTACGAACTTCCCACTACAATGAGCAGTTCTTC.

The chain links TRBV2 to TRBJ2-7; D assignment may be TRBD1 or TRBD2 (5 bases each). This CDR3 has 11 amino acids. CDR1 and CDR2 (germline): SNHLY, FYNNEI. Trimming took 7 bases from V and 9 from J, leaving 13 bases between them. The CDR3 sequence: CASKRDDRQYF. DNA of the CDR3: TGTGCCAGCAAACGGGACGATAGGCAGTACTTC. Complete variable domain (other parts from reference TRBV2 and TRBJ2-7): EPEVTQTPSHQVTQMGQEVILRCVPISNHLYFYWYRQILGQKVEFLVSFYNNEISEKSEIFDDQFSVERPDGSNFTLKIRSTKLEDSAMYFCASKRDDRQYFGPGTRLTVT.

The genes are TRBV18 and TRBJ2-5; D is possibly TRBD2 (5 bases). Per germline, CDR1 KGHSH and CDR2 LQKENI. V was trimmed by 2 bases and J by 1 base, leaving 8 bases between them. There are 14 residues in the CDR3. This CDR3 reads CASSPGRAQETQYF. In nucleotides, the CDR3 is TGTGCCAGCTCACCAGGGCGGGCCCAAGAGACCCAGTACTTC.

The chain joins TRBV9 to TRBJ2-1, with 8 bases that match TRBD2. V trimming: 0 bases; J trimming: 0 bases; junction bases outside the gene matches: 8. Germline CDR1 and CDR2: SGDLS and YYNGEE. The CDR3 is 18 residues long. DNA of the CDR3: TGTGCCAGCAGCGTAGACAGTAGCGGGGCCCCCTCCTACAATGAGCAGTTCTTC. Translation: CASSVDSSGAPSYNEQFF.

In this sample, this clone turned up once. The chain employs TRBV7-6 and TRBJ1-3, with 7 bases aligning to TRBD1. The CDR3 runs 16 residues. The germline CDR1 and CDR2 sequences are SGHVS and FNYEAQ. J lost 0 bases, V lost 3 bases, and 5 bases had no gene match. The CDR3 reads CASSLGTGDSGNTIYF. DNA of the CDR3: TGTGCCAGCAGCTTGGGAACAGGGGACTCTGGAAACACCATATATTTT.

This chain uses TRBV24-1 with TRBJ2-3; no definite D call. This CDR3 spans 15 amino acids. With 4 bases removed from V and 4 bases from J, the gap between germline ends came to 14 bases. Germline V gene lookup returns CDR1 KGHDR and CDR2 SFDVKD. The CDR3 reads CATSDPRGASDTQYF. CDR3 bases: TGTGCCACCAGTGACCCTCGCGGAGCCTCAGATACGCAGTATTTT.

CDR3 sequence reads: CASSPTAGGAEAFF. The DNA for the CDR3 is TGTGCCAGCTCACCAACGGCAGGAGGGGCTGAAGCTTTCTTT. The genes are TRBV18 and TRBJ1-1; a possible D gene is TRBD1 (5 bases). The V gene's germline CDR1 is KGHSH and CDR2 LQKENI. This CDR3 has 14 amino acids. Trimming took off 2 bases at V and 6 bases at J, with 13 bases between the two ends.

The chain has TRBV4-3 and TRBJ2-1, with D uncertain. The CDR3 contains 18 residues. Germline CDR1 is LGHNA and CDR2 is YSLEER. Trimming stripped 1 base from V and 0 bases from J, with 16 bases between. The CDR3 nucleotides read TGCGCCAGCAGCCAAGCTTCCATTTTAAGCAGCTCCTACAATGAGCAGTTCTTC. It codes for CASSQASILSSSYNEQFF.

This clone was seen a few times. The chain employs TRBV7-2 and TRBJ2-1, with a weak D call TRBD1 (6 bases). This CDR3 is 13 amino acids long. Germline CDR1 and CDR2: SGHTA and FQGNSA. V dropped 0 bases and J dropped 10 bases, with 10 bases sitting between them. CDR3 loop: CASSLALRGEQFF. Here the CDR3 DNA reads TGTGCCAGCAGCTTAGCGCTGAGGGGGGAGCAGTTCTTC.

CDR3: CASSPTEGGKAGELFF. CDR3 DNA sequence: TGCGCCAGCAGCCCCACCGAGGGGGGAAAGGCCGGGGAGCTGTTTTTT. V is TRBV4-3 and J is TRBJ2-2; perhaps D is TRBD1 or TRBD2 (6 bases each). From germline, CDR1 is LGHNA and CDR2 YSLEER. This CDR3 comprises 16 residues. With 4 bases removed from V and 6 bases from J, the gap between germline ends came to 18 bases.

The V gene is TRBV18, the J gene TRBJ1-1, with D unresolved. CDR1 is KGHSH and CDR2 is LQKENI in the germline V gene. The CDR3 contains 13 residues. The V and J ends lost 0 bases and 0 bases respectively, with 2 bases between them. CDR3 sequence (DNA): TGTGCCAGCTCACCACCCATGAACACTGAAGCTTTCTTT. Protein product: CASSPPMNTEAFF. The entire variable domain, with the rest obtained from reference TRBV18 and TRBJ1-1, is as follows: NAGVMQNPRHLVRRRGQEARLRCSPMKGHSHVYWYRQLPEEGLKFMVYLQKENIIDESGMPKERFSAEFPKEGPSILRIQQVVRGDSAAYFCASSPPMNTEAFFGQGTRLTVV.

J is TRBJ2-2 and V is TRBV7-9; no reliable D call. With 10 bases removed from V and 1 base from J, the gap between germline ends came to 13 bases. The CDR3 is made up of 14 amino acids. Germline CDR1 and CDR2: SEHNR and FQNEAQ (reference sequence). The CDR3: CAIRVAQNTGELFF. CDR3 bases: TGTGCCATCCGAGTGGCGCAGAACACCGGGGAGCTGTTTTTT.

V usage is TRBV28 and J usage is TRBJ1-5; D unclear. Per the germline V gene, CDR1 is MDHEN and CDR2 is SYDVKM. This CDR3 has 12 residues. V lost 8 bases and J lost 3, with 8 bases in between. Here the CDR3 DNA reads TGTGCCAGCCGCGGGGTCAATCAGCCCCAGCATTTT. This translates into CASRGVNQPQHF.

V usage is TRBV7-3 and J usage is TRBJ1-2; the match to TRBD1 covers 9 bases. V shed 4 bases, J shed 3 bases, and the junction held 6 bases outside the gene matches. CDR1 and CDR2 from the germline V gene are SGHTA and FQGTGA. The CDR3 is made up of 15 amino acids. CDR3 DNA sequence: TGTGCCAGCAGCTCGGGACAGGGAGGGGACTATGGCTACACCTTC. Protein: CASSSGQGGDYGYTF.

The DNA of the CDR3 is TGTGCCAGCAGCTTGGAGGGAGGGGGGGATACGCAGTATTTT. It translates to CASSLEGGGDTQYF. The chain links TRBV5-4 to TRBJ2-3; D is perhaps TRBD2 (7 bases). Germline values: CDR1 SGHNT, CDR2 YYREEE (reference sequence). V was pared by 0 bases and J by 6 bases, with 11 bases between. The CDR3 has 14 amino acids.

The J gene is TRBJ2-7, the V gene TRBV28, with D hard to call. This CDR3 is 14 amino acids long. Trimming pared 2 bases from V and 2 bases from J, leaving 10 bases between. Germline loops: CDR1 MDHEN, CDR2 SYDVKM. The CDR3 coding sequence is TGTGCCAGCAGTTTACTGACGGTCACCTACGAGCAGTACTTC. Translation gives CASSLLTVTYEQYF.

This rearrangement joins TRBV28 to TRBJ1-1, with 8 bases identical to TRBD1. Germline CDR1 MDHEN, CDR2 SYDVKM. The CDR3 totals 13 residues. Trimming cost V 6 bases and J 4 bases; bases outside gene matches: 4. In nucleotides, the CDR3 is TGTGCCAGCAGACCAACAGGGGGCACTGAAGCTTTCTTT. Amino acids: CASRPTGGTEAFF.